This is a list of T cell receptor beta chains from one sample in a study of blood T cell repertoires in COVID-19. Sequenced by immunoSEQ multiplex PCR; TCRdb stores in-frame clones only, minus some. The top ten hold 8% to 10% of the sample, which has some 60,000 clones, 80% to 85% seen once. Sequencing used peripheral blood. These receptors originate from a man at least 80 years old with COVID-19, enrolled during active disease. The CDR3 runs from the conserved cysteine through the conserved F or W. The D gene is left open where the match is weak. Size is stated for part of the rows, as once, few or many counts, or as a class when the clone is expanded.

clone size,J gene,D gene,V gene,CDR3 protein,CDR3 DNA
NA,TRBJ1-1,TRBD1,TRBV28,CASSYRGLNTEAFF,TGTGCCAGCAGTTACAGGGGGCTGAACACTGAAGCTTTCTTT
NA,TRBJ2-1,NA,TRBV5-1,CASAERLGEQFF,TGCGCCAGCGCCGAGAGGCTTGGTGAGCAGTTCTTC
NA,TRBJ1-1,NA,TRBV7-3,CASGPGRDTEAFF,TGTGCCAGCGGTCCGGGGAGGGACACTGAAGCTTTCTTT
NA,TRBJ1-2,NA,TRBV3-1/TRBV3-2,CASSPDSSPYGYTF,TGTGCCAGCAGCCCTGACTCATCCCCCTATGGCTACACCTTC
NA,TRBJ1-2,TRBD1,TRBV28,CASIELGTGGQSYGYTF,TGTGCCAGCATCGAACTCGGGACAGGGGGACAATCCTATGGCTACACCTTC
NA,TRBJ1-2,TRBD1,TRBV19,CASSGTGQYGYTF,TGTGCCAGTAGTGGGACGGGACAGTATGGCTACACCTTC
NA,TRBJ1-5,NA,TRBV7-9,CASSFVGHFGRDNQPQHF,TGTGCCAGCAGCTTCGTAGGACACTTCGGGAGGGACAATCAGCCCCAGCATTTT
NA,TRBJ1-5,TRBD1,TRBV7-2,CASSSVRQGKVNQPQHF,TGTGCCAGCAGCTCCGTACGACAGGGGAAGGTCAATCAGCCCCAGCATTTT
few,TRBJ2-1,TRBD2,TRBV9,CASTIGLAGGAQFF,TGTGCCAGCACCATTGGACTAGCGGGGGGTGCGCAGTTCTTC
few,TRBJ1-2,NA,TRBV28,CASSLGGNYGYTF,TGTGCCAGCAGTTTGGGGGGTAACTATGGCTACACCTTC
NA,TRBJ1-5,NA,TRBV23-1,CASSQSWQGNQPQHF,TGCGCCAGCAGTCAATCGTGGCAGGGCAATCAGCCCCAGCATTTT
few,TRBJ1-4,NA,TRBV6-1,CASSEALGDGREKLFF,TGTGCCAGCAGTGAAGCGCTCGGGGATGGGAGGGAAAAACTGTTTTTT
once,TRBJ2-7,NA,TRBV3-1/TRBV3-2,CASSQDRYEQYF,TGTGCCAGCAGCCAAGATCGGTACGAGCAGTACTTC
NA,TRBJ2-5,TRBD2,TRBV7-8,CASSFPGLVGGETQYF,TGTGCCAGCAGCTTTCCGGGACTAGTGGGCGGAGAGACCCAGTACTTC
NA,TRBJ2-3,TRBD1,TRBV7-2,CASSLAPVRGRTQYF,TGTGCCAGCAGCTTAGCGCCCGTGAGGGGGCGTACGCAGTATTTT
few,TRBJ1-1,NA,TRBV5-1,CASSLGVWAGGTDTEAFF,TGCGCCAGCAGCTTGGGTGTTTGGGCGGGGGGCACGGACACTGAAGCTTTCTTT
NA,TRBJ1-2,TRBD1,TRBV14,CASSQGTGGFYGYTF,TGTGCCAGCAGCCAAGGGACAGGGGGCTTCTATGGCTACACCTTC
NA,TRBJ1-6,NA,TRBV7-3,CASSPGVYSPLHF,TGTGCCAGCAGCCCAGGGGTCTATTCACCCCTCCACTTT
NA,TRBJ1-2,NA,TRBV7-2,CASSLAGQLDYGYTF,TGTGCCAGCAGCTTAGCAGGACAGTTAGACTATGGCTACACCTTC
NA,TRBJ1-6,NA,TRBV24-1,CATSDRGPNSPLHF,TGTGCCACCAGTGATCGCGGCCCGAATTCACCCCTCCACTTT
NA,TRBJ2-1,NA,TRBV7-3,CASSLLTSSYNEQFF,TGTGCCAGCAGCTTATTGACTAGCTCCTACAATGAGCAGTTCTTC
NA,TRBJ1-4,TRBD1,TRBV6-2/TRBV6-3,CASSPQGAPEKLFF,TGTGCCAGCAGTCCACAGGGGGCGCCCGAAAAACTGTTTTTT
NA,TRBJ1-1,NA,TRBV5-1,CASSQSGAGEAFF,TGCGCCAGCAGCCAGAGCGGGGCGGGGGAAGCTTTCTTT
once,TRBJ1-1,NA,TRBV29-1,CSVGLGNTEAFF,TGCAGCGTTGGGCTGGGCAACACTGAAGCTTTCTTT
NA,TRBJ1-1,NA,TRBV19,CASRRGGEAFF,TGTGCCAGTCGACGGGGGGGTGAAGCTTTCTTT
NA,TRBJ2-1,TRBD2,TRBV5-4,CASSLGLAESYNEQFF,TGTGCCAGCAGCTTGGGACTAGCGGAGTCCTACAATGAGCAGTTCTTC
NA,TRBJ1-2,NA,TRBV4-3,CASSQAQNYGYTF,TGCGCCAGCAGCCAAGCACAGAACTATGGCTACACCTTC
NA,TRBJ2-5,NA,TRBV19,CASSQGQETQYF,TGTGCCAGTAGTCAGGGGCAAGAGACCCAGTACTTC
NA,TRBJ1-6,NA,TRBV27,CASTLSSYNSPLHF,TGTGCCAGCACACTAAGCTCCTATAATTCACCCCTCCACTTT
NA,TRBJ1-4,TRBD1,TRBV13,CASSRDRDSGEKLFF,TGTGCCAGCAGCCGTGACAGGGACAGCGGTGAAAAACTGTTTTTT
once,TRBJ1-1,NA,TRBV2,CASSERELTEAFF,TGTGCCAGCAGTGAGAGGGAGTTAACTGAAGCTTTCTTT
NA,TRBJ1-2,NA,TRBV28,CASSDNFDYGYTF,TGTGCCAGCAGTGACAATTTCGACTATGGCTACACCTTC
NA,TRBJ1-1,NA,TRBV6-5,CASSRVAEAFF,TGTGCCAGCAGCAGGGTTGCTGAAGCTTTCTTT
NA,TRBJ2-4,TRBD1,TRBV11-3,CASSLGTGELENIQYF,TGTGCCAGCAGCTTAGGGACAGGGGAACTAGAAAACATTCAGTACTTC
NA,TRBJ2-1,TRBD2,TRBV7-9,CASSPARRGDDNEQFF,TGTGCCAGCAGCCCCGCGAGGCGGGGGGATGACAATGAGCAGTTCTTC
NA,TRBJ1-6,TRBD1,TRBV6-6,CASRGQGESPLHF,TGTGCCAGCAGGGGACAGGGTGAATCACCCCTCCACTTT
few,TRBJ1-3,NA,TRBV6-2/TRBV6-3,CASSYPKSSGNTIYF,TGTGCCAGCAGTTACCCCAAGAGCTCTGGAAACACCATATATTTT
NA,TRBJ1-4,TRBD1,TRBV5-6,CASSLVQGVNEKLFF,TGTGCCAGCAGCTTGGTGCAGGGGGTAAATGAAAAACTGTTTTTT
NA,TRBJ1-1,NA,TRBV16,CASSQGASFNTEAFF,TGTGCCAGCAGCCAAGGGGCAAGTTTCAACACTGAAGCTTTCTTT
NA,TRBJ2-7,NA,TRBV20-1,CSAHSSYEQYF,TGCAGTGCTCACAGCTCCTACGAGCAGTACTTC
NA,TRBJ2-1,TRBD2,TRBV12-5,CASGTLAEDNEQFF,TGTGCTAGTGGGACACTAGCGGAAGACAATGAGCAGTTCTTC
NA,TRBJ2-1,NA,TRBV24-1,CATSNSLNNEQFF,TGTGCCACCAGTAACTCCCTAAACAATGAGCAGTTCTTC
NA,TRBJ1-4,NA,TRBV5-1,CASSLGGATNEKLFF,TGCGCCAGCAGCTTGGGAGGTGCAACTAATGAAAAACTGTTTTTT
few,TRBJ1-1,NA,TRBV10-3,CAISEWEGRGNTEAFF,TGTGCCATCAGTGAGTGGGAGGGCCGGGGGAACACTGAAGCTTTCTTT
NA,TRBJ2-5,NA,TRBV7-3,CASSSGRMETQYF,TGTGCCAGCAGCTCGGGGAGGATGGAGACCCAGTACTTC
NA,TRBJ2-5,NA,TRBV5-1,CASSLTAAQETQYF,TGCGCCAGCAGCTTGACCGCGGCCCAAGAGACCCAGTACTTC
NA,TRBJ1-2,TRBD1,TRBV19,CASSPPGQGDYGYTF,TGTGCCAGTAGCCCACCGGGACAGGGAGACTATGGCTACACCTTC
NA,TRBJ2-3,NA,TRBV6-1,CASSDPRGTDTQYF,TGTGCCAGCAGTGACCCCCGGGGGACAGATACGCAGTATTTT
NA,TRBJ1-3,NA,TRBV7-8,CASSWSLTPGNTIYF,TGTGCCAGCAGCTGGAGCCTCACCCCTGGAAACACCATATATTTT